Sequencing of this T cell receptor beta chain was carried out in a study of blood T cell repertoires in COVID-19. Study as a whole: Donors in the United States, Italy and Spain gave samples during acute or convalescent COVID-19. PBMCs, B-cell-depleted T cells, or T cells were the source of the cDNA or gDNA that made up the material.

Authors' data handling: Scientists estimated how many nucleated cells there were by amplifying reference gene primers. The protocol was immunoSEQ multiplex PCR, while the TCRdb copy is restricted to in-frame clones and leaves out a portion. V and J calls plus clone size are reproduced from that table; the DNA served to infer D and trimming. The data show about 400,000 clones, with 89% seen just once and 1.7% held by the top ten. Deletions cut 0 bases from V and 9 bases from J, with 12 bases between. The CDR3 contains 14 residues. Germline CDR1 reads GTSNPN; CDR2 reads SVGIG (reference sequence). This TCR was sampled from a woman aged 25-40 years who had recovered from COVID-19. The sequencing input was PBMCs or T cells enriched from blood (not recorded which). The chain joins TRBV30 to TRBJ1-6; D may be TRBD1 (6 bases). CDR3 sequence reads: CAWSVVQGSSPLHF. The CDR3 DNA sequence: TGTGCCTGGAGTGTAGTGCAGGGGAGTTCACCCCTCCACTTT.